This T cell receptor (beta chain) was sequenced during a study of human T cells and chemical hapten exposure. The overall study: Patch testing placed 0.01% DPC on the upper back, with readings at 6 days.

Overall study results and limits: With patch test score, the counts of PT1 expanded TCRs showed a positive correlation.

Original analysis: Samples held a median of 95,638 TCRs, range about 23,224–690,600. Each CDR3 protein is one row after TCRdb ran MiXCR on the RACE reads. The V and J calls shown here were made by TCRdb, not taken from the authors' results. The sample records over 300,000 distinct CDR3 sequences, more than 4.5% being singletons. Time point given: pre-sensitization, week 0. The treatment here: therapeutic diphenylcyclopropenone sensitization with weekly scalp DPC. The V end was cut by 5 bases, the J end by 5 bases, with 10 bases between. Germline V gene data show CDR1 as MNHEY and CDR2 as SVGAGI. CDR3 size: 12 residues. This clonotype was seen ten or more times. Its specificity is not known.

The V and J genes are TRBV6-5 and TRBJ2-7; TRBD2 is a possible D gene (5 bases). This receptor was identified in a woman between 50 and 59 years old with alopecia areata. Some clones in this sample may be carry-over from other donors' samples. The sequenced sample was whole blood, obtained in connection with sensitization to the hapten diphenylcyclopropenone (DPC). This CDR3 reads CASSTPGNEQYF. In DNA form, the CDR3 reads TGTGCCAGCAGTACTCCGGGAAACGAGCAGTACTTC.